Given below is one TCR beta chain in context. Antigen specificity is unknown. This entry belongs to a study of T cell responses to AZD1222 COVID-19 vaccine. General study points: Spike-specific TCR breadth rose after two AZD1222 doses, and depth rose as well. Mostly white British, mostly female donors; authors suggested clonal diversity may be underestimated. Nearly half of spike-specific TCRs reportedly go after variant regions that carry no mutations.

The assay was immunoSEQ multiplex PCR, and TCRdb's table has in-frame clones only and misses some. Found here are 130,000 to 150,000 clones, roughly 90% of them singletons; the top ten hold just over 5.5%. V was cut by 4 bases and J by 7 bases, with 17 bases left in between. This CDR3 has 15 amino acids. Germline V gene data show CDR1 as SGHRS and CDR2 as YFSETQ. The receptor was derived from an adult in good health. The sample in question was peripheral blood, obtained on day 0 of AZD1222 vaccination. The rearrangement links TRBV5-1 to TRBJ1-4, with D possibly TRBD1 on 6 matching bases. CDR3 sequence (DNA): TGCGCCAGCAGCACCCAGGGACAAAGAGGTGAAAAACTGTTTTTT. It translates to CASSTQGQRGEKLFF. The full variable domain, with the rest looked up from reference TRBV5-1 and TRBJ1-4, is KAGVTQTPRYLIKTRGQQVTLSCSPISGHRSVSWYQQTPGQGLQFLFEYFSETQRNKGNFPGRFSGRQFSNSRSEMNVSTLELGDSALYLCASSTQGQRGEKLFFGSGTQLSVL.